Listed here are 18 T cell receptor beta chains from one sample, sequenced in a study of T cell responses to AZD1222 COVID-19 vaccine. The assay was immunoSEQ multiplex PCR, and TCRdb's table has in-frame clones only and misses some. This sample has under 110,000 clones, with about 87% found just once. This specimen was peripheral blood, taken 28 days after the second AZD1222 dose. These receptors were obtained from an adult who received the AZD1222 COVID-19 vaccine.

This rearrangement joins TRBV28 to TRBJ1-2; 8 nucleotides agree with TRBD1. This CDR3 is built from 17 residues. CDR1 is MDHEN and CDR2 is SYDVKM in the germline V gene. Losses at the gene ends were 5 bases for V and 3 bases for J; bases not matched to a gene: 14. CDR3 coding DNA: TGTGCCAGCAGTCCTGCTGGACAGGGAGGTTGGTACTATGGCTACACCTTC. Protein product: CASSPAGQGGWYYGYTF.

The chain couples TRBV5-6 to TRBJ1-5, with TRBD1 matching over 12 bases. V gave up 4 bases and J gave up 9 bases; unmatched junction bases: 11. The CDR3 is made up of 16 amino acids. From germline, CDR1 is SGHDT and CDR2 YYEEEE. The CDR3 is CASSPGQGAFQGPQHF. For the CDR3, the DNA is TGTGCCAGCAGCCCGGGACAGGGGGCTTTTCAAGGGCCCCAGCATTTT.

The chain uses TRBV3-1 (or the pseudogene TRBV3-2) and TRBJ2-1; possibly TRBD1 for D (6 bases). The CDR3 covers 15 residues. V lost 4 bases, J lost 0 bases, and 10 bases lay in between. The germline CDR1 and CDR2 sequences are LGHDT and YNNKEL (reference sequence). CDR3 in amino acids: CASSPDRSSYNEQFF. CDR3 nucleotides: TGTGCCAGCAGCCCGGACAGAAGCTCCTACAATGAGCAGTTCTTC.

This chain joins TRBV6-5 and TRBJ1-2; 8 bases line up with TRBD1. Germline V gene sequence: CDR1 MNHEY, CDR2 SVGAGI. Trimming removed 6 bases from V and 4 bases from J; junction bases left unmatched: 4. This CDR3 has 13 amino acids. The CDR3 loop is CASSKDRAYGYTF. CDR3 nucleotide sequence: TGTGCCAGCAGCAAGGACAGGGCCTATGGCTACACCTTC.

CDR3 DNA sequence: TGTGCCAGAAGCCCGATCGTCCGCGGGACAGGGTTTCTACCCATAAAATGGGGCACTGAAGCTTTCTTT. This codes for CARSPIVRGTGFLPIKWGTEAFF. The J gene is TRBJ1-1, the V gene TRBV5-3; 9 positions agree with TRBD1. TRBV5-3 is reported as an ORF; its role is uncertain. The CDR3 has 23 amino acids. Trimming at V came to 4 bases and at J to 4 bases, leaving 32 bases not matched to a gene.

The rearrangement links TRBV6-5 to TRBJ2-7, with 9 bases fitting TRBD1. The germline gives CDR1 MNHEY, CDR2 SVGAGI. The CDR3 loop spans 14 amino acids. Trimming at V came to 6 bases and at J to 6 bases, leaving 9 bases not matched to a gene. The CDR3 DNA is TGTGCCAGCAGACGGGACAGGGTAGTGGTCGAGCAGTACTTC. As protein: CASRRDRVVVEQYF.

This chain uses TRBV4-3 with TRBJ1-1; TRBD1 agrees at 9 bases. V shed 4 bases and J 1 base; nucleotides not matched to a gene: 4. Germline assignment: CDR1 LGHNA and CDR2 YSLEER. CDR3 size: 15 residues. CDR3 coding DNA: TGCGCCAGCAGCCCTTTACAGGGGGCGAACACTGAAGCTTTCTTT. This translates into CASSPLQGANTEAFF.

Concerning this clone: This CDR3 is also generated by other DNA sequences in the sample. CDR3 sequence: CASSLEAASNTEAFF. The CDR3 DNA sequence: TGCGCCAGCAGCTTGGAGGCGGCAAGTAACACTGAAGCTTTCTTT. This rearrangement joins TRBV5-1 to TRBJ1-1; no clear D gene. Trimming left V 0 bases short and J 2 bases short, with 11 bases between. Germline CDR1 and CDR2: SGHRS and YFSETQ. This CDR3 is built from 15 residues.

This clone was seen just once. The V and J genes are TRBV13 and TRBJ2-7; D unresolved. Germline CDR1 PRHDT, CDR2 FYEKMQ (reference sequence). The CDR3 loop spans 14 amino acids. V dropped 1 base and J dropped 0 bases, with 7 bases sitting between them. The CDR3, as DNA: TGTGCCAGCAGCTTAGTCGGTAACTCCTACGAGCAGTACTTC. Its protein is CASSLVGNSYEQYF.

V is TRBV4-2 and J is TRBJ1-5; maybe TRBD1 (5 bases). Trimming stripped 1 base from V and 6 bases from J, with 10 bases between. CDR3 length equals 14 residues. In germline, CDR1 is LGHNA, CDR2 YNFKEQ. The CDR3 is CASSQGAGSQPQHF. In DNA form, the CDR3 reads TGTGCCAGCAGCCAAGGGGCAGGGAGTCAGCCCCAGCATTTT.

The genes are TRBV3-1 (or the pseudogene TRBV3-2) and TRBJ2-7, with 9 bases matching TRBD1. The CDR3 loop spans 13 amino acids. V shed 6 bases, J shed 2 bases, and the junction held 2 bases outside the gene matches. Germline V gene sequence: CDR1 LGHDT, CDR2 YNNKEL (reference sequence). CDR3 loop: CASRGTGTYEQYF. The DNA for the CDR3 is TGTGCCAGCAGGGGGACAGGGACCTACGAGCAGTACTTC.

The chain has TRBV5-4 and TRBJ2-2; 9 bases agree with TRBD2. Germline V gene lookup returns CDR1 SGHNT and CDR2 YYREEE (reference sequence). V shed 4 bases and J 4 bases; nucleotides not matched to a gene: 8. The CDR3 totals 16 residues. The chain's CDR3 is CASSHGLAPFTGELFF. CDR3 bases: TGTGCCAGCAGCCATGGACTAGCGCCTTTCACCGGGGAGCTGTTTTTT.

The table lists this clone with a few counts. CDR3 coding DNA: TGTGCCAGCAGCCAAGATCTACAGGGGAGTTCACCCCTCCACTTT. As protein: CASSQDLQGSSPLHF. The J gene is TRBJ1-6, the V gene TRBV3-1 (or the pseudogene TRBV3-2); 7 positions match TRBD1. The junction had 5 bases not matched to a gene; V was cut back by 0 bases and J by 9 bases. The germline V gene has CDR1 LGHDT and CDR2 YNNKEL (reference sequence). This CDR3 contains 15 residues.

J is TRBJ1-2 and V is TRBV30, with 7 bases fitting TRBD1. Losses at the gene ends were 3 bases for V and 4 bases for J; bases not matched to a gene: 8. In germline, CDR1 is GTSNPN, CDR2 SVGIG (reference sequence). The CDR3 has 14 amino acids. CDR3 nucleotide sequence: TGTGCCTGGAGGCTCTCGGGACAGACCTATGGCTACACCTTC. The encoded protein is CAWRLSGQTYGYTF.

This clone was counted only a few times. V usage is TRBV19 and J usage is TRBJ2-7, with 7 bases aligning to TRBD1. CDR3 length: 13 residues. The ends lost 8 bases at V and 2 bases at J; junction bases unmatched: 6. Germline values: CDR1 LNHDA, CDR2 SQIVND (reference sequence). CDR3 residues: CASADRPPYEQYF. DNA for the CDR3: TGTGCCAGTGCGGACAGGCCTCCCTACGAGCAGTACTTC.

The chain couples TRBV5-4 to TRBJ2-3; D is possibly TRBD2 (6 bases). V lost 4 bases and J lost 0, with 18 bases in between. Germline values: CDR1 SGHNT, CDR2 YYREEE (reference sequence). The CDR3 consists of 17 residues. The CDR3 is CASSLVGRSASTDTQYF. The CDR3 DNA reads as TGTGCCAGCAGCCTGGTTGGGAGGTCTGCTAGCACAGATACGCAGTATTTT.

This chain joins TRBV10-3 and TRBJ1-6; perhaps TRBD1 as D (6 bases). The ends were cut back, 6 bases at V and 6 bases at J, with 6 bases in the middle. Per the germline V gene, CDR1 is ENHRY and CDR2 is SYGVKD. This CDR3 has 12 amino acids. CDR3 residues: CAIRDSNSPLHF. Written as DNA, the CDR3 is TGTGCCATCAGGGACAGTAATTCACCCCTCCACTTT.

V is TRBV6-2 or TRBV6-3 and J is TRBJ2-1, with D perhaps assigned TRBD1 or TRBD2 (6 bases each). Germline V gene sequence: CDR1 MNHEY, CDR2 SVGEGT. With 6 bases removed from V and 3 bases from J, the gap between germline ends came to 15 bases. The CDR3 is 15 residues long. The CDR3: CASSQGRDLYNEQFF. CDR3 nucleotide sequence: TGTGCCAGCAGCCAGGGGCGGGACCTCTACAATGAGCAGTTCTTC.